This passage covers 16 T cell receptor beta chains from one sample sequenced in a study of blood T cell repertoires in COVID-19. The data were produced by immunoSEQ multiplex PCR, yet TCRdb's version contains in-frame clones alone and is incomplete. Among around 84,000 clones listed, roughly 89% were seen once. Input material: peripheral blood. These receptors were obtained from a man in his fifties with active COVID-19.

V and J are TRBV2 and TRBJ1-5; TRBD1 might be the D (6 bases). Germline CDR1 reads SNHLY; CDR2 reads FYNNEI. With 6 bases removed from V and 5 bases from J, the gap between germline ends came to 14 bases. CDR3 length: 14 residues. Here the CDR3 reads CASSLRGQYQPQHF. CDR3 nucleotide sequence: TGTGCCAGCAGCCTCAGGGGTCAATATCAGCCCCAGCATTTT. Based on the CDR3 plus reference TRBV2 and TRBJ1-5, the full variable domain is EPEVTQTPSHQVTQMGQEVILRCVPISNHLYFYWYRQILGQKVEFLVSFYNNEISEKSEIFDDQFSVERPDGSNFTLKIRSTKLEDSAMYFCASSLRGQYQPQHFGDGTRLSIL.

A single count supports this clone. The chain recombines TRBV5-8 with TRBJ2-1, with TRBD2 as a possible D gene (6 bases). Germline CDR1 SGHTS, CDR2 YDEGEE. The germline V and J ends were trimmed by 5 bases and 8 bases, with 14 bases remaining between them. CDR3 length: 13 residues. In DNA form, the CDR3 reads TGTGCCAGCAGTCCAAGGAGGGCGGATGAGCAGTTCTTC. This sequence encodes CASSPRRADEQFF.

The chain recombines TRBV6-2 or TRBV6-3 with TRBJ1-1; 7 bases are shared with TRBD1. The CDR3 is 15 amino acids. J was trimmed by 11 bases and V by 2 bases; bases with no gene match: 14. Germline lookup yields CDR1 MNHEY and CDR2 SVGEGT. CDR3 sequence (DNA): TGTGCCAGCAGTTACGGTGCAGGGGGTCTTAGACCCGCTTTCTTT. This codes for CASSYGAGGLRPAFF.

The V gene is TRBV11-2, the J gene TRBJ1-2; 10 nucleotides match TRBD1. The V gene's germline CDR1 is SGHAT and CDR2 FQNNGV. The CDR3 has 15 residues. V shed 6 bases and J 7 bases; nucleotides not matched to a gene: 11. The chain's CDR3 is CASSRILTGGVGYTF. The CDR3 DNA reads TGTGCCAGCAGTCGAATTTTGACAGGGGGCGTTGGCTACACCTTC.

There are a few counts of this clone. This chain links TRBV4-2 with TRBJ2-7; 8 bases align to TRBD1. The CDR3 covers 14 residues. Trimming at V came to 4 bases and at J to 2 bases, leaving 4 bases not matched to a gene. Germline assignment: CDR1 LGHNA and CDR2 YNFKEQ. The CDR3 DNA follows: TGTGCCAGCAGCCGCCGACAGGGGACCTACGAGCAGTACTTC. Residues: CASSRRQGTYEQYF.

The chain has TRBV11-1 and TRBJ2-2, with D possibly matching TRBD1 (6 bases). The germline CDR1 and CDR2 sequences are SGHAT and FQDESV (reference sequence). The CDR3 is made up of 16 amino acids. V lost 5 bases, J lost 4 bases, and 17 bases lay in between. CDR3 sequence: CASSPTGYSSTGELFF. In DNA, the CDR3 is TGTGCCAGCAGCCCCACAGGGTATTCGAGCACCGGGGAGCTGTTTTTT.

V is TRBV2 and J is TRBJ2-5, with a weak D call TRBD1 (5 bases). V lost 9 bases and J 0 bases, leaving 14 bases between the germline ends. This CDR3 is 14 amino acids long. Germline V gives CDR1 SNHLY, CDR2 FYNNEI. CDR3 sequence reads: CARRTQQYQETQYF. The CDR3 DNA reads TGTGCCAGACGGACACAGCAGTACCAAGAGACCCAGTACTTC.

V usage is TRBV27 and J usage is TRBJ2-1, with unresolved D. The germline V gene encodes CDR1 MNHEY and CDR2 SMNVEV (reference sequence). V lost 5 bases, J lost 8 bases, and 10 bases lay in between. The CDR3 sequence is 12 residues long. The CDR3 DNA reads TGTGCCAGCAGTGAGAGGTGGGATGAGCAGTTCTTC. Translated: CASSERWDEQFF.

The chain employs TRBV25-1 and TRBJ2-1; 10 bases agree with TRBD2. The CDR3 has 18 amino acids. The V gene end was trimmed by 3 bases and the J gene end by 2 bases; junction bases not matched to a gene: 10. Germline CDR1 and CDR2: MGHDK and SYGVNS. In nucleotides, the CDR3 is TGTGCCAGCAGTGACTCAAGCGGGGGGGCTGGGACCTACAATGAGCAGTTCTTC. This gives the protein CASSDSSGGAGTYNEQFF.

The chain has TRBV9 and TRBJ2-5; TRBD2 matches at 8 bases. This CDR3 comprises 16 residues. Trimming removed 0 bases from V and 2 bases from J; junction bases left unmatched: 6. Germline CDR1 is SGDLS and CDR2 is YYNGEE. Here the CDR3 DNA reads TGTGCCAGCAGCGTAGATGGTAGCGGGATACAAGAGACCCAGTACTTC. Its protein product is CASSVDGSGIQETQYF. Full variable domain (rest looked up from reference TRBV9 and TRBJ2-5): DSGVTQTPKHLITATGQRVTLRCSPRSGDLSVYWYQQSLDQGLQFLIQYYNGEERAKGNILERFSAQQFPDLHSELNLSSLELGDSALYFCASSVDGSGIQETQYFGPGTRLLVL.

This chain connects TRBV4-2 to TRBJ2-3; D may be TRBD2 (6 bases). This CDR3 spans 14 amino acids. CDR1 and CDR2 from the germline V gene are LGHNA and YNFKEQ. Trimming removed 5 bases at V and 4 bases at J, with 13 bases between. The CDR3 DNA is TGTGCCAGCAGCAAGGTGGGGGGACCAGATACGCAGTATTTT. Its protein is CASSKVGGPDTQYF.

The chain has TRBV29-1 and TRBJ2-5, with a tentative D call TRBD2 (6 bases). V lost 6 bases, J lost 5 bases, and 7 bases lay in between. CDR1 and CDR2 from the germline V gene are SQVTM and ANQGSEA. CDR3 length: 10 residues. In DNA form, the CDR3 reads TGCAGCGTGGGACTGGAGACCCAGTACTTC. It codes for CSVGLETQYF.

V usage is TRBV5-1 and J usage is TRBJ1-1, with D maybe TRBD1 (5 bases). Germline V CDR1 and CDR2: SGHRS, YFSETQ. The V end lost 0 bases, the J end lost 0 bases, and 9 bases lay between the germline ends. The CDR3 consists of 15 residues. The CDR3 DNA follows: TGCGCCAGCAGCTTGGCTTTAGGGGTGAACACTGAAGCTTTCTTT. Translating it yields CASSLALGVNTEAFF.

The sample holds a few counts of this clone. The gene calls are TRBV3-1 (or the pseudogene TRBV3-2) and TRBJ1-4; D not certain. There are 14 residues in the CDR3. In germline, CDR1 is LGHDT, CDR2 YNNKEL (reference sequence). The germline V and J ends were trimmed by 5 bases and 4 bases, with 11 bases remaining between them. The CDR3 spells CASSDTSVNEKLFF. The CDR3 DNA is TGTGCCAGCAGCGATACTAGCGTTAATGAAAAACTGTTTTTT.

The chain recombines TRBV2 with TRBJ2-3; D call uncertain. Trimming took 7 bases from V and 4 from J, leaving 6 bases between them. The CDR3 is 11 amino acids. Germline CDR1 and CDR2: SNHLY and FYNNEI. CDR3 bases: TGTGCCAGCACACACGCAGATACGCAGTATTTT. It specifies CASTHADTQYF.

The CDR3 loop reads CASWGDDTGELFF. Written as DNA, the CDR3 is TGTGCCTCGTGGGGCGATGACACCGGGGAGCTGTTTTTT. This chain joins TRBV9 and TRBJ2-2; the D gene is possibly TRBD1 (5 bases). Germline V gene sequence: CDR1 SGDLS, CDR2 YYNGEE. V lost 10 bases and J lost 3, with 13 bases in between. The CDR3 sequence is 13 residues long.